This T cell receptor beta chain was identified in a study of blood T cells in healthy people across ages. Overall study results and limits: Long-lived donors had more naive CD4+ cells and higher diversity than aged donors. PBMCs that were unsorted prevented a conclusive naive versus antigen-experienced comparison.

A second PCR of about 6 to 11 cycles used a sample-barcoded 5' primer and a J-beta primer mix. The template-switch adaptor, which had 12 random nucleotides, put a tag on each cDNA molecule. One entry per CDR3 protein, called by TCRdb with MiXCR from the 5' RACE reads. The sample yields about 1 million distinct CDR3 sequences, 35% to 50% seen once. Unmatched junction bases numbered 17, after V lost 0 bases and J lost 6 bases. The CDR3 contains 19 residues. Germline V gives CDR1 SGDLS, CDR2 YYNGEE. As to this clonotype: What it recognizes is unknown.

Sequencing was done on a sample of blood. The rearrangement joins TRBV9 to TRBJ2-3; 9 bases are a match to TRBD2. The receptor was derived from a woman aged 55-70 years in good health. DNA for the CDR3: TGTGCCAGCAGCGTAGCCACTAGCGGGCGGGCCCCCGCAGGGGATACGCAGTATTTT. It yields the protein CASSVATSGRAPAGDTQYF. The whole variable domain, filled in from reference TRBV9 and TRBJ2-3, reads DSGVTQTPKHLITATGQRVTLRCSPRSGDLSVYWYQQSLDQGLQFLIQYYNGEERAKGNILERFSAQQFPDLHSELNLSSLELGDSALYFCASSVATSGRAPAGDTQYFGPGTRLTVL.